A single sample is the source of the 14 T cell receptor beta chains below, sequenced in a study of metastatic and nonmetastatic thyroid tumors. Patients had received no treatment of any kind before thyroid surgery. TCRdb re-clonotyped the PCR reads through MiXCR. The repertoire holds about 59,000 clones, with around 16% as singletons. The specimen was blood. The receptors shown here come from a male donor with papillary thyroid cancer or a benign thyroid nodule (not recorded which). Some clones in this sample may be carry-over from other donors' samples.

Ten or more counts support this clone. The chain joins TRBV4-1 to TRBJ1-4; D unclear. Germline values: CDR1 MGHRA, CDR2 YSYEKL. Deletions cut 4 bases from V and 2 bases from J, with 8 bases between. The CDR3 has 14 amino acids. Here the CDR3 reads CASSPVGTNEKLFF. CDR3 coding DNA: TGCGCCAGCAGCCCGGTTGGCACTAATGAAAAACTGTTTTTT.

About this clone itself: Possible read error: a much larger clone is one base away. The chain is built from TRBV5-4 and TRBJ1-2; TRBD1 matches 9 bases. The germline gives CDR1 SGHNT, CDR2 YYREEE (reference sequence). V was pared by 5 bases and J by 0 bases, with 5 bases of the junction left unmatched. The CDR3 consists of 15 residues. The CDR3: CASRLDRGTNYGYTF. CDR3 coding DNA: TGTGCCAGCAGATTAGACAGGGGGACTAACTATGGCTACACCTTC. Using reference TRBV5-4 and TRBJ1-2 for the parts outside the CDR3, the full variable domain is ETGVTQSPTHLIKTRGQQVTLRCSSQSGHNTVSWYQQALGQGPQFIFQYYREEENGRGNFPPRFSGLQFPNYSSELNVNALELDDSALYLCASRLDRGTNYGYTFGSGTRLTVV.

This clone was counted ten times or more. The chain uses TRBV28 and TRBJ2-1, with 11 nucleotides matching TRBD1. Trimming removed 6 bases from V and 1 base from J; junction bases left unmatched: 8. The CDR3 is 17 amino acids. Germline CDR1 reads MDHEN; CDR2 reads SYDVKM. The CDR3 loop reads CASSPGQGALSYNEQFF. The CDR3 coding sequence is TGTGCCAGCAGCCCAGGACAGGGGGCATTGTCCTACAATGAGCAGTTCTTC. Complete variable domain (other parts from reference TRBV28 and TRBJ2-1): DVKVTQSSRYLVKRTGEKVFLECVQDMDHENMFWYRQDPGLGLRLIYFSYDVKMKEKGDIPEGYSVSREKKERFSLILESASTNQTSMYLCASSPGQGALSYNEQFFGPGTRLTVL.

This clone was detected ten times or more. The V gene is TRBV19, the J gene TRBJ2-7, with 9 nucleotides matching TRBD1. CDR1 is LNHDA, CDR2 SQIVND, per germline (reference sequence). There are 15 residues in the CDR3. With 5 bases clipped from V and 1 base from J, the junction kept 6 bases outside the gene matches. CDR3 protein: CASSVQGADSYEQYF. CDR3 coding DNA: TGTGCCAGTAGTGTACAGGGGGCCGATTCCTACGAGCAGTACTTC.

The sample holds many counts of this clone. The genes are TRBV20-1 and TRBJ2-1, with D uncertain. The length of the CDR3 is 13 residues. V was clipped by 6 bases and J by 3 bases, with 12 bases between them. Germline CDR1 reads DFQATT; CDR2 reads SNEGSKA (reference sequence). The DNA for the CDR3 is TGCAGTGCCCAAGGACGGAGCTACAATGAGCAGTTCTTC. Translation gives CSAQGRSYNEQFF.

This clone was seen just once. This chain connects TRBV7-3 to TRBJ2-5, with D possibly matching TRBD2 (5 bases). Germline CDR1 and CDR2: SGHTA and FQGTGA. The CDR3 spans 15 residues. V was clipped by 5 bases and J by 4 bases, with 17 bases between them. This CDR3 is CASSLAGRGGETQYF. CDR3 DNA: TGTGCCAGCAGCCTCGCGGGCCGAGGAGGAGAGACCCAGTACTTC.

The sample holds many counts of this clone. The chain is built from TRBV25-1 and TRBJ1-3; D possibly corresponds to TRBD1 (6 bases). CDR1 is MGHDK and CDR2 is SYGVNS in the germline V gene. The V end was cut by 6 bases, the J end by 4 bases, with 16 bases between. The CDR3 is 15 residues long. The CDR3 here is CASRPRGMGGNTIYF. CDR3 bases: TGTGCCAGCAGACCCAGGGGAATGGGGGGAAACACCATATATTTT.

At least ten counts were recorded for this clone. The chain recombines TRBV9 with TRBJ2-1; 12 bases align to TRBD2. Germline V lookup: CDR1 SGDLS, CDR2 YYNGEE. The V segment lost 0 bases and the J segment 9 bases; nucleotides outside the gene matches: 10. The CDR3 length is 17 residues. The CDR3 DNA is TGTGCCAGCAGCGTAGAGGCATGGACTAGCGGGAACGCTGAGCAGTTCTTC. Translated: CASSVEAWTSGNAEQFF.

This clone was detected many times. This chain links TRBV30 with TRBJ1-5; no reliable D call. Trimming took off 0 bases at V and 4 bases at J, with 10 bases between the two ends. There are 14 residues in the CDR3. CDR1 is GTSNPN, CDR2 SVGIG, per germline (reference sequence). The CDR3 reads CAWSVPRLNQPQHF. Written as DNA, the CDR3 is TGTGCCTGGAGTGTACCCAGGCTGAATCAGCCCCAGCATTTT.

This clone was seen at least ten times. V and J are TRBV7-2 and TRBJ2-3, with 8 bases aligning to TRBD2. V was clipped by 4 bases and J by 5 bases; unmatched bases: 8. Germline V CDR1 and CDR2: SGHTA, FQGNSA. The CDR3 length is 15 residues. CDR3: CASSYSGNRGDTQYF. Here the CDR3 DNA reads TGTGCCAGCAGCTATAGCGGGAATAGGGGAGATACGCAGTATTTT.

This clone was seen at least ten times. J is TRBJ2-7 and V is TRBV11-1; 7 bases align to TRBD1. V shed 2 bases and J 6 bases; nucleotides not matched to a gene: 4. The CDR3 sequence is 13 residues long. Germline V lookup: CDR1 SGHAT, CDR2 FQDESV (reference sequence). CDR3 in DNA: TGTGCCAGCAGCTTACTGACAGGGCGCGAGCAGTACTTC. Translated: CASSLLTGREQYF.

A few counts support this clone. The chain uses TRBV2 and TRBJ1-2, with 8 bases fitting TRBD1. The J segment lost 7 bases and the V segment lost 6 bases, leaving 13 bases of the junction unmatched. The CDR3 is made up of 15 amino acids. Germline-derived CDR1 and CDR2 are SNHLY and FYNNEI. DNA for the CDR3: TGTGCCAGCAGGGAATCAACAGGGGGTCGCAGTGGCTACACCTTC. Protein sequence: CASRESTGGRSGYTF.

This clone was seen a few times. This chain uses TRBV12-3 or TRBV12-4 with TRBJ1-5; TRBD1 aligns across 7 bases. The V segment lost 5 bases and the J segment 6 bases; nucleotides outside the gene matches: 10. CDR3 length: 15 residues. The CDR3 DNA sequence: TGTGCCAGCAGTCCGGGACAGTGTGTGATTCAGCCCCAGCATTTT. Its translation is CASSPGQCVIQPQHF.

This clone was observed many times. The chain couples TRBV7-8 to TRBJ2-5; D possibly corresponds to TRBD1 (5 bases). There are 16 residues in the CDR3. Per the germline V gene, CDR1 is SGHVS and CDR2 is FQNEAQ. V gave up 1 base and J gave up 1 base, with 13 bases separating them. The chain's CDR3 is CASSLGGQNRQETQYF. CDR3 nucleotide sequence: TGTGCCAGCAGCTTAGGGGGCCAGAACCGCCAAGAGACCCAGTACTTC.